This T cell receptor (beta chain) was sequenced during a study of blood T cell repertoires in COVID-19. Study-level background: Material from acute and convalescent COVID-19 was sourced from the United States, Italy and Spain.

Sequencing used immunoSEQ multiplex PCR; TCRdb keeps in-frame clones, though not all of them. The sample consists of hundreds of thousands of clones, 88% of them appearing once. Seattle enrolled patients during active infection and tracked them longitudinally. Germline V lookup: CDR1 MNHEY, CDR2 SVGAGI. With V trimmed by 6 bases and J by 4 bases, 5 bases remained unmatched. The CDR3 loop spans 13 amino acids. Material for sequencing was peripheral blood. This sequence joins TRBV6-5 and TRBJ1-1; TRBD1 agrees at 7 bases. The sequence came from a woman aged 70-85 years with COVID-19, enrolled during active disease. The CDR3 here is CASRLTGPTEAFF. The CDR3 DNA reads TGTGCCAGCAGGTTGACAGGGCCCACTGAAGCTTTCTTT.